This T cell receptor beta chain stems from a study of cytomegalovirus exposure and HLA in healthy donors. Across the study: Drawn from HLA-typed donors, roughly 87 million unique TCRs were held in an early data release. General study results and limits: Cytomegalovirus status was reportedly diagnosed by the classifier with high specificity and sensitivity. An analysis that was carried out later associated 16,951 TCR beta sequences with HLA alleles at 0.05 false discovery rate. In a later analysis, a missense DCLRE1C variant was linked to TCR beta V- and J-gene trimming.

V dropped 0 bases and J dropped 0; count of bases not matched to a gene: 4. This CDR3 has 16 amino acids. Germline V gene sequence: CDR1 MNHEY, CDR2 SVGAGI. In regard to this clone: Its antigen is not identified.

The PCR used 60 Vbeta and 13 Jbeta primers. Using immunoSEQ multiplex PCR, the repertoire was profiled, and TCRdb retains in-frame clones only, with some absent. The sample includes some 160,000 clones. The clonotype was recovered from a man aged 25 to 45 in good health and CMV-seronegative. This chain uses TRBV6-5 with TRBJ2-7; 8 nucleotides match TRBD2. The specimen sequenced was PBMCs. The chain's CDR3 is CASSYSSLAASYEQYF. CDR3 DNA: TGTGCCAGCAGTTACTCTTCACTAGCGGCCTCCTACGAGCAGTACTTC.